One sample yielded the 11 T cell receptor beta chains listed below, sequenced in a study of blood T cell repertoires in COVID-19. TCRdb's copy holds only in-frame clones and misses some; the assay was immunoSEQ multiplex PCR. The sample contains about 100,000 clones, 90% of which appear only once. Sequencing was performed on peripheral blood. These receptors were taken from a middle-aged man with acute or convalescent COVID-19.

This clone was counted between two and nine times. This chain links TRBV7-9 with TRBJ1-4; TRBD1 agrees at 12 bases. The CDR3 is made up of 19 amino acids. Per the germline V gene, CDR1 is SEHNR and CDR2 is FQNEAQ (reference sequence). Trimming took 4 bases from V and 4 from J; bases not matched to a gene: 13. CDR3 protein: CASSSLGQGARRGNEKLFF. The CDR3 DNA follows: TGTGCCAGCAGCTCATTGGGACAGGGGGCCCGGCGGGGTAATGAAAAACTGTTTTTT. Complete variable domain (other parts from reference TRBV7-9 and TRBJ1-4): DTGVSQNPRHKITKRGQNVTFRCDPISEHNRLYWYRQTLGQGPEFLTYFQNEAQLEKSRLLSDRFSAERPKGSFSTLEIQRTEQGDSAMYLCASSSLGQGARRGNEKLFFGSGTQLSVL.

This chain joins TRBV5-1 and TRBJ2-1; TRBD2 matches 10 bases. V lost 3 bases and J lost 7; bases outside the gene matches: 16. Germline V lookup: CDR1 SGHRS, CDR2 YFSETQ. The CDR3 loop spans 18 amino acids. CDR3 loop: CASSSVPTGGLAENEQFF. CDR3 coding DNA: TGCGCCAGCAGCTCAGTTCCCACGGGAGGACTAGCGGAAAATGAGCAGTTCTTC.

V is TRBV7-9 and J is TRBJ1-1; TRBD1 is a possible D gene (5 bases). Trimming removed 4 bases at V and 4 bases at J, with 10 bases between. Looked up from germline, CDR1 is SEHNR and CDR2 is FQNEAQ (reference sequence). The CDR3 extends over 13 amino acids. The CDR3 sequence is CASSSQVGTEAFF. CDR3 nucleotides: TGTGCCAGCAGCTCACAGGTCGGCACTGAAGCTTTCTTT.

The V call is TRBV18, the J call TRBJ2-1; no clear D gene. Germline CDR1 KGHSH, CDR2 LQKENI. This CDR3 comprises 15 residues. V lost 3 bases, J lost 11 bases, and 20 bases lay in between. Here the CDR3 DNA reads TGTGCCAGCTCACCTCTAGGTTCGGTACAAAACCAGCAGTTCTTC. Residues: CASSPLGSVQNQQFF.

The chain combines TRBV11-2 with TRBJ2-4; D gene unclear. This CDR3 contains 16 residues. V lost 0 bases to trimming and J lost 0 bases, with 9 bases between them. Germline V gene data show CDR1 as SGHAT and CDR2 as FQNNGV. The CDR3 sequence is CASSLDHRLAKNIQYF. The CDR3 DNA reads as TGTGCCAGCAGCTTAGATCATCGGTTAGCCAAAAACATTCAGTACTTC.

This sequence joins TRBV27 and TRBJ1-2; TRBD1 matches 11 bases. The CDR3 runs to 18 residues. V shed 1 base, J shed 5 bases, and the junction held 12 bases outside the gene matches. Per the germline V gene, CDR1 is MNHEY and CDR2 is SMNVEV (reference sequence). The CDR3 here is CASSLFSTPRDRGYGYTF. DNA of the CDR3: TGTGCCAGCAGTTTATTTTCGACCCCCCGGGACAGGGGGTATGGCTACACCTTC.

V usage is TRBV27 and J usage is TRBJ1-1, with D unclear. Germline CDR1 reads MNHEY; CDR2 reads SMNVEV (reference sequence). V was pared by 4 bases and J by 0 bases, with 6 bases between. CDR3 length equals 13 residues. This chain's CDR3 is CASSSALNTEAFF. CDR3 nucleotides: TGTGCCAGCAGTTCTGCGTTGAACACTGAAGCTTTCTTT.

For this clone: Different DNA sequences within this sample yield the same CDR3. This sequence joins TRBV7-2 and TRBJ1-5, with a tentative D call TRBD1 (6 bases). Trimming pared 2 bases from V and 1 base from J, leaving 15 bases between. There are 17 residues in the CDR3. Germline values: CDR1 SGHTA, CDR2 FQGNSA. CDR3 DNA sequence: TGTGCCAGCAGCTTATATGGGGGGGCGGGCAGCAATCAGCCCCAGCATTTT. Translated, it gives CASSLYGGAGSNQPQHF.

This rearrangement joins TRBV5-1 to TRBJ2-3; 11 bases align to TRBD2. This CDR3 contains 16 residues. The junction had 4 bases not matched to a gene; V was cut back by 2 bases and J by 2 bases. CDR1 is SGHRS and CDR2 is YFSETQ in the germline V gene. The CDR3 region has the DNA TGCGCCAGCAGCTTCCAACTAGCGGGAGACACAGATACGCAGTATTTT. Protein: CASSFQLAGDTDTQYF.

The V call is TRBV5-1, the J call TRBJ2-1, with 7 nucleotides matching TRBD1. Trimming took 1 base from V and 1 from J; bases not matched to a gene: 8. This CDR3 is built from 17 residues. Looked up from germline, CDR1 is SGHRS and CDR2 is YFSETQ. The CDR3 sequence is CASSLKVRQGSYNEQFF. The CDR3, as DNA: TGCGCCAGCAGCTTGAAGGTGAGACAGGGATCCTACAATGAGCAGTTCTTC.

V and J are TRBV27 and TRBJ1-3, with TRBD1 identical over 7 bases. Per the germline V gene, CDR1 is MNHEY and CDR2 is SMNVEV (reference sequence). CDR3 length: 15 amino acids. J gave up 0 bases and V 6 bases, and 5 bases lay outside the gene matches. CDR3 nucleotides: TGTGCCAGCAGGCGGCAGGGGGTCTCTGGAAACACCATATATTTT. Translated, it gives CASRRQGVSGNTIYF.